This TCR beta chain was sequenced for a study of CD8+CD57+ T cells in acquired aplastic anemia. Across the study: Isolated CD4+ and CD8+ cells, once sorted, yielded DNA averaging roughly 3 ug. Notes on the study in general: Any difference that existed in CD8+ Simpson's diversity between patients and controls was not significant. Patients shared some 30 CD8+ CDR3 sequences with controls.

Note on this clonotype: What it binds is not known.

Those patients picked for sequencing had displayed CD8+CD57+ cell expansion on flow cytometry. Blood samples were obtained from patients who had received no prior therapy. The V end lost 3 bases, the J end lost 0 bases, and 10 bases lay between the germline ends. CDR3 size: 14 residues. CDR1 and CDR2 from the germline V gene are SGHRS and YFSETQ. Using genomic DNA as the template, TCR beta VDJ and CDR3 profiling was carried out. TCRdb used MiXCR to reprocess the reads, holding one entry per CDR3 protein. The profile shows hundreds of thousands of distinct CDR3 sequences, roughly 34% of them singletons.

Sequencing used sorted CD4+, CD8+, or CD8+CD57+ T cells (not recorded which) from PBMCs. The chain uses TRBV5-1 and TRBJ2-7; D remains ambiguous. The sequence was obtained from a human donor with aplastic anemia. CDR3 protein: CASSSDSLSYEQYF. The CDR3 coding sequence is TGCGCCAGCAGCTCGGATAGCCTCTCCTACGAGCAGTACTTC.